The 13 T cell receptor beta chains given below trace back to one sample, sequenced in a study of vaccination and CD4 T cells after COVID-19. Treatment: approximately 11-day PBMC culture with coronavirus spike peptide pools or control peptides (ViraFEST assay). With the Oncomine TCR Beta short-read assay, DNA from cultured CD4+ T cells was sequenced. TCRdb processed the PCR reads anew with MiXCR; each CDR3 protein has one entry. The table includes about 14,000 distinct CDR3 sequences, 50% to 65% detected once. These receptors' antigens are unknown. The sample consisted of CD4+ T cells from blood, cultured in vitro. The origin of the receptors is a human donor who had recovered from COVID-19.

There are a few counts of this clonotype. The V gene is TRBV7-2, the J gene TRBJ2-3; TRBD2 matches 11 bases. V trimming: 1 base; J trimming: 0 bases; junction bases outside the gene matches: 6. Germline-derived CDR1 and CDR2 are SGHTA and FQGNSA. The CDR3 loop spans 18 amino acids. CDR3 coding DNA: TGTGCCAGCAGCTTAGTCTGGAGGACTAGCGGGAGCACAGATACGCAGTATTTT. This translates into CASSLVWRTSGSTDTQYF.

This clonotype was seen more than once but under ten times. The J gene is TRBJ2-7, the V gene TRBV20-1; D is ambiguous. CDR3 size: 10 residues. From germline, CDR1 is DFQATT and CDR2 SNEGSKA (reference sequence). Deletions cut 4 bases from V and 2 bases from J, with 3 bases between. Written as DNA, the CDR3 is TGCAGTGCTACGGCCTACGAGCAGTACTTC. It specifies CSATAYEQYF.

The CDR3 is CASSRHGSVEQYF. The CDR3 DNA reads as TGTGCCAGCAGCCGTCACGGATCTGTCGAGCAGTACTTC. V gene TRBV7-9 combines with J gene TRBJ2-7; D is ambiguous. Germline V gene data show CDR1 as SEHNR and CDR2 as FQNEAQ (reference sequence). The CDR3 consists of 13 residues. V lost 5 bases and J lost 6, with 14 bases in between.

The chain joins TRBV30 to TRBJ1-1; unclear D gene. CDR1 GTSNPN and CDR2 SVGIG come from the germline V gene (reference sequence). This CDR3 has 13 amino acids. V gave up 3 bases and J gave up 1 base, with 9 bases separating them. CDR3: CAWSEHQNTEAFF. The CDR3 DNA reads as TGTGCCTGGAGCGAACACCAGAACACTGAAGCTTTCTTT.

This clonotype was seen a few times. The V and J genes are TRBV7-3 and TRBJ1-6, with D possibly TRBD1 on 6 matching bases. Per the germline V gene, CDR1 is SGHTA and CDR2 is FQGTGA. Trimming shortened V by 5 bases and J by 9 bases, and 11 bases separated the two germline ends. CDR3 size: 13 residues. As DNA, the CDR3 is TGTGCCAGCAGCCCACAACAGGGTTCACCCCTCCACTTT. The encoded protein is CASSPQQGSPLHF.

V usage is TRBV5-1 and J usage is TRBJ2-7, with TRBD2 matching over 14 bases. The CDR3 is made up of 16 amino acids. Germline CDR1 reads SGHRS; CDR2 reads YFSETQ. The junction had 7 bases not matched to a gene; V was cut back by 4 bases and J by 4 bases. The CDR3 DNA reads TGCGCCAGCAGCCCAGGGACTAGCGGGAGACAATACGAGCAGTACTTC. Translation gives CASSPGTSGRQYEQYF.

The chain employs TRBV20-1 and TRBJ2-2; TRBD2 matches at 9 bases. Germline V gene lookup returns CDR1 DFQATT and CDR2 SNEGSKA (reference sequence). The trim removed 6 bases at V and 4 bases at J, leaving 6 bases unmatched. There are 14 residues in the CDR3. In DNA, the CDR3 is TGCAGTGCCGAAGCGGGAGGATTCACCGGGGAGCTGTTTTTT. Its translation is CSAEAGGFTGELFF.

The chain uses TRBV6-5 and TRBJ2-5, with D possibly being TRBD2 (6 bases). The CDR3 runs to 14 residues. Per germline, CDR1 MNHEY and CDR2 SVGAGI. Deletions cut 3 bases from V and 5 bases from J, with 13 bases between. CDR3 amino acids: CASSYTERAETQYF. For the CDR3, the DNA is TGTGCCAGCAGTTATACAGAGCGGGCGGAGACCCAGTACTTC.

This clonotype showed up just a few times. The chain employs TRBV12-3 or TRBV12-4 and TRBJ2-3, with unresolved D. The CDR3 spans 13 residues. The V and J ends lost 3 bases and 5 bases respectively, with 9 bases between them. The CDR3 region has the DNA TGTGCCAGCAGTTTCACAGATGAAGATACGCAGTATTTT. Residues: CASSFTDEDTQYF.

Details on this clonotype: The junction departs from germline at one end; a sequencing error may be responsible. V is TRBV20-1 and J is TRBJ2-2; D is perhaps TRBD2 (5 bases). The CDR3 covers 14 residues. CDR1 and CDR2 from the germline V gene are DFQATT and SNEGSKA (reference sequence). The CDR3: CSARDPRGSGELFF. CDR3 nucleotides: TGCAGTGCTAGAGATCCTAGAGGGTCCGGGGAGTTGTTTTTT.

CDR3 amino acids: CASSSYRAMGEQYF. DNA for the CDR3: TGTGCCAGCAGCTCCTACAGGGCGATGGGCGAGCAGTACTTC. This sequence joins TRBV7-2 and TRBJ2-7; perhaps TRBD1 as D (6 bases). Germline loops: CDR1 SGHTA, CDR2 FQGNSA. V was trimmed by 4 bases and J by 6 bases, leaving 16 bases between them. The CDR3 is 14 amino acids. The entire variable domain, with the rest obtained from reference TRBV7-2 and TRBJ2-7, is as follows: GAGVSQSPSNKVTEKGKDVELRCDPISGHTALYWYRQSLGQGLEFLIYFQGNSAPDKSGLPSDRFSAERTGGSVSTLTIQRTQQEDSAVYLCASSSYRAMGEQYFGPGTRLTVT.

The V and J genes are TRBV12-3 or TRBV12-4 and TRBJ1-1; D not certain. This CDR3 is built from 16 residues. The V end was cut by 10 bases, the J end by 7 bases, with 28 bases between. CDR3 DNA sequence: TGTGCCACCTCAGCCCCTCAAGCGGCAGGACGCTATGAAGCTTTCTTT. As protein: CATSAPQAAGRYEAFF.

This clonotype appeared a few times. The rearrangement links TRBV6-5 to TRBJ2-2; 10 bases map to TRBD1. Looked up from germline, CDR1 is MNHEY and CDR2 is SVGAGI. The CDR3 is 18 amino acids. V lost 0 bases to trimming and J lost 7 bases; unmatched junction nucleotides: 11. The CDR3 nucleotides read TGTGCCAGCAGTTACTCCGACGGGGGACAGGGGACGAGCGGGGAGCTGTTTTTT. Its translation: CASSYSDGGQGTSGELFF.